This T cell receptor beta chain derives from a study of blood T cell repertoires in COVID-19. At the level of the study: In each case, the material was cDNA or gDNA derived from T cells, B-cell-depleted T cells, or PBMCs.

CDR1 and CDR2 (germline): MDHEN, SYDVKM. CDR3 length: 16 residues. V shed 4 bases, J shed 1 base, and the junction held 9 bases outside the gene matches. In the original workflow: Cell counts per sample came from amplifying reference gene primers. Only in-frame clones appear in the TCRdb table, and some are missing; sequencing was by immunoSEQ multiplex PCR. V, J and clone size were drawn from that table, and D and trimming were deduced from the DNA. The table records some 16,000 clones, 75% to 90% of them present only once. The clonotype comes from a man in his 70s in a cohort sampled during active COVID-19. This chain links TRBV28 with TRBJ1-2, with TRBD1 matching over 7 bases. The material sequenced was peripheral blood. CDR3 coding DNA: TGTGCCAGCAGTTCACGACAGGGAAGATATAACTATGGCTACACCTTC. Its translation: CASSSRQGRYNYGYTF.